The 22 T cell receptor beta chains given below trace back to one sample, sequenced in a study of blood T cell repertoires in COVID-19. Profiled with immunoSEQ multiplex PCR; TCRdb holds only in-frame clones, not every one. The data show around 140,000 clones, with 80% to 90% seen just once and roughly 2.6% held by the top ten. The sequenced sample consisted of peripheral blood. These TCRs come from a human donor with acute or convalescent COVID-19. The donor label of this sample is uncertain.

The rearrangement links TRBV5-1 to TRBJ2-7; 8 bases line up with TRBD1. The germline CDR1 and CDR2 sequences are SGHRS and YFSETQ. This CDR3 is 14 amino acids long. Trimming removed 4 bases from V and 2 bases from J; junction bases left unmatched: 5. CDR3 loop: CASSLGQEPYEQYF. For the CDR3, the DNA is TGCGCCAGCAGCCTGGGACAGGAGCCCTACGAGCAGTACTTC.

This sequence joins TRBV27 and TRBJ2-6, with D maybe TRBD1 (6 bases). The V gene's germline CDR1 is MNHEY and CDR2 SMNVEV (reference sequence). CDR3 size: 21 residues. The V end lost 5 bases, the J end lost 0 bases, and 26 bases lay between the germline ends. In nucleotides, the CDR3 is TGTGCCAGCAGTCCCGAATACCTAGGGGGTCCCCACTACTCTGGGGCCAACGTCCTGACTTTC. Protein product: CASSPEYLGGPHYSGANVLTF.

V gene TRBV2 combines with J gene TRBJ1-1, with a weak D call TRBD1 (5 bases). V was clipped by 5 bases and J by 4 bases, with 11 bases between them. This CDR3 contains 13 residues. Germline CDR1 reads SNHLY; CDR2 reads FYNNEI. This CDR3 reads CASSNWGSTEAFF. CDR3 coding DNA: TGTGCCAGCAGTAATTGGGGCAGCACTGAAGCTTTCTTT.

This chain joins TRBV29-1 and TRBJ1-2, with 7 bases fitting TRBD1. J gave up 4 bases and V 5 bases, and 4 bases lay outside the gene matches. The CDR3 contains 12 residues. Looked up from germline, CDR1 is SQVTM and CDR2 is ANQGSEA. CDR3 coding DNA: TGCAGCGTTCCACAGGGGATCTATGGCTACACCTTC. Translated: CSVPQGIYGYTF.

J is TRBJ1-1 and V is TRBV21-1; TRBD1 was called by the table and not checked on the DNA. TRBV21-1 is a recognized pseudogene. The CDR3 covers 17 residues. The CDR3 nucleotides are TGTGCCAGCAGCAAAGGAATAGAGAGGGGGCGTAACACTGAAGCTTTCTTT. Translating gives CASSKGIERGRNTEAFF.

The rearrangement links TRBV6-1 to TRBJ1-4, with 8 bases lining up with TRBD1. CDR1 is MNHNS and CDR2 is SASEGT in the germline V gene. The CDR3 totals 15 residues. V dropped 2 bases and J dropped 5; count of bases not matched to a gene: 4. This CDR3 reads CASSEKDRENEKLFF. The CDR3, as DNA: TGTGCCAGCAGTGAAAAGGACAGGGAAAATGAAAAACTGTTTTTT.

The genes are TRBV19 and TRBJ1-2; D remains ambiguous. CDR1 LNHDA and CDR2 SQIVND come from the germline V gene (reference sequence). V was shortened by 4 bases and J by 7 bases, with 10 bases between the two germline ends. This CDR3 contains 12 residues. The CDR3 sequence: CASSRQAGGYTF. The CDR3, as DNA: TGTGCCAGTAGTAGGCAGGCGGGTGGCTACACCTTC.

The chain couples TRBV12-3 or TRBV12-4 to TRBJ1-4, with D possibly being TRBD1 (5 bases). This CDR3 has 12 residues. The V gene lost 5 bases and the J gene lost 7 bases, with 8 bases spanning the gap. CDR3 bases: TGTGCCAGCAGTCAACAGGTTGAAAAACTGTTTTTT. Encoded protein: CASSQQVEKLFF.

The chain combines TRBV7-8 with TRBJ2-7, with TRBD2 identical over 8 bases. V was pared by 1 base and J by 4 bases, with 12 bases of the junction left unmatched. The germline V gene has CDR1 SGHVS and CDR2 FQNEAQ. This CDR3 contains 17 residues. The CDR3, as DNA: TGTGCCAGCAGCTTAGTAAGCGGCCGTAGCGGGAAGTACGAGCAGTACGTC. Amino acid sequence: CASSLVSGRSGKYEQYV.

The J gene is TRBJ1-1, the V gene TRBV7-2; perhaps TRBD1 as D (5 bases). Germline V gene data show CDR1 as SGHTA and CDR2 as FQGNSA. The V and J ends lost 3 bases and 4 bases respectively, with 12 bases between them. This CDR3 has 14 residues. In nucleotides, the CDR3 is TGTGCCAGCAGCTTCCAGGGCGGGGGCACTGAAGCTTTCTTT. It codes for CASSFQGGGTEAFF.

This chain joins TRBV6-5 and TRBJ2-2; tentative D call: TRBD1 (5 bases). V shed 7 bases and J shed 1 base, with 13 bases lying between them. This CDR3 spans 15 amino acids. In germline, CDR1 is MNHEY, CDR2 SVGAGI. CDR3: CASKRDSKNTGELFF. CDR3 bases: TGTGCCAGCAAGAGAGACAGCAAGAACACCGGGGAGCTGTTTTTT.

This sequence joins TRBV12-3 or TRBV12-4 and TRBJ2-1; D is perhaps TRBD2 (6 bases). The CDR3 totals 12 residues. The ends were cut back, 4 bases at V and 9 bases at J, with 10 bases in the middle. The CDR3 nucleotides read TGTGCCAGCAGTTCTAGCGTTAGTGAGCAGTTCTTC. Protein sequence: CASSSSVSEQFF.

The chain combines TRBV6-2 or TRBV6-3 with TRBJ1-2; no firm D call. Trimming removed 2 bases from V and 4 bases from J, with 17 bases in between. CDR1 is MNHEY and CDR2 is SVGEGT in the germline V gene. The CDR3 is made up of 16 amino acids. The CDR3 bases are TGTGCCAGCAGTTACCCGCGGGGTGGACGGAGCTATGGCTACACCTTC. Translating it yields CASSYPRGGRSYGYTF.

This chain uses TRBV5-1 with TRBJ1-1, with TRBD1 as a possible D gene (6 bases). The CDR3 has 14 residues. From germline, CDR1 is SGHRS and CDR2 YFSETQ. V was pared by 0 bases and J by 3 bases, with 9 bases between. CDR3 coding DNA: TGCGCCAGCAGCTTGGAACAGGGCCACACTGAAGCTTTCTTT. Residues: CASSLEQGHTEAFF.

CDR3 bases: TGTGCCAGCTCACCATGGAAACAGGGGAGCACTGAAGCTTTCTTT. Protein product: CASSPWKQGSTEAFF. The V gene is TRBV18, the J gene TRBJ1-1; 7 bases align to TRBD1. Germline V gene lookup returns CDR1 KGHSH and CDR2 LQKENI. The ends lost 2 bases at V and 4 bases at J; junction bases unmatched: 7. The CDR3 contains 15 residues.

This chain uses TRBV5-1 with TRBJ1-1; D gene uncertain. This CDR3 region has 14 residues. V lost 5 bases and J 1 base, leaving 12 bases between the germline ends. Germline lookup yields CDR1 SGHRS and CDR2 YFSETQ. The CDR3 DNA sequence: TGCGCCAGCAGGACATCCCGGGGGAACACTGAAGCTTTCTTT. It yields the protein CASRTSRGNTEAFF.

V and J are TRBV2 and TRBJ1-6; TRBD1 agrees at 11 bases. Germline V gives CDR1 SNHLY, CDR2 FYNNEI. V lost 3 bases to trimming and J lost 7 bases; unmatched junction nucleotides: 2. The CDR3 runs to 15 residues. CDR3 loop: CASSEGQGVNSPLHF. DNA for the CDR3: TGTGCCAGCAGTGAGGGACAGGGGGTGAATTCACCCCTCCACTTT.

The CDR3 region has the DNA TGTGCCAGCAGTTACTCAGGGGGAGGGCCGACAGATACGCAGTATTTT. Protein: CASSYSGGGPTDTQYF. This rearrangement joins TRBV6-5 to TRBJ2-3, with D perhaps matching TRBD2 (7 bases). The germline V gene encodes CDR1 MNHEY and CDR2 SVGAGI. The CDR3 runs to 16 residues. V lost 0 bases and J 3 bases, leaving 13 bases between the germline ends.

The CDR3 loop is CASSPGLAGGGELFF. The CDR3 DNA follows: TGTGCCAGCAGCCCCGGACTAGCGGGGGGCGGGGAGCTGTTTTTT. The chain uses TRBV7-2 and TRBJ2-2; 14 positions agree with TRBD2. Germline V gives CDR1 SGHTA, CDR2 FQGNSA. J was trimmed by 7 bases and V by 5 bases; bases with no gene match: 3. The CDR3 consists of 15 residues.

V is TRBV5-6 and J is TRBJ2-4; the match to TRBD2 covers 11 bases. The V gene end was trimmed by 3 bases and the J gene end by 0 bases; junction bases not matched to a gene: 5. This CDR3 comprises 17 residues. From germline, CDR1 is SGHDT and CDR2 YYEEEE. Here the CDR3 DNA reads TGTGCCAGCAGCTCGGGACTAGCGGTCCTAGCCAAAAACATTCAGTACTTC. Its protein product is CASSSGLAVLAKNIQYF.

The chain combines TRBV11-2 with TRBJ2-7; maybe TRBD2 (5 bases). Germline V CDR1 and CDR2: SGHAT, FQNNGV. Trimming shortened V by 5 bases and J by 6 bases, and 8 bases separated the two germline ends. The CDR3 spans 11 residues. CDR3 DNA sequence: TGTGCCAGCAGCCGGGGTCCCGAGCAGTACGTC. It is translated as CASSRGPEQYV.

On this clone: Other DNA sequences of this sample code for an identical CDR3. The rearrangement links TRBV6-5 to TRBJ1-5; D gene ambiguous. V lost 5 bases, J lost 2 bases, and 7 bases lay in between. CDR3 size: 13 residues. CDR1 MNHEY and CDR2 SVGAGI come from the germline V gene. CDR3 sequence reads: CASSRRGNQPQHF. CDR3 in DNA: TGTGCCAGCAGTCGGCGGGGCAATCAGCCCCAGCATTTT.